Shown below are 11 T cell receptor beta chains from a single sample sequenced in a study of blood T cell repertoires in COVID-19. This table comes from immunoSEQ multiplex PCR, and its TCRdb copy is limited to in-frame clones, with some not included. The data contain roughly 100,000 clones, roughly 84% of them singletons. Input material: peripheral blood. These receptors were taken from a human donor in a cohort sampled during active COVID-19.

This CDR3 is CASSMDRGFTYEQYF. The DNA of the CDR3 is TGTGCCAGCAGCATGGACAGAGGTTTCACCTACGAGCAGTACTTC. The chain joins TRBV3-1 (or the pseudogene TRBV3-2) to TRBJ2-7; maybe TRBD1 (6 bases). V was trimmed by 5 bases and J by 2 bases, leaving 16 bases between them. CDR1 LGHDT and CDR2 YNNKEL come from the germline V gene (reference sequence). The CDR3 consists of 15 residues.

The chain recombines TRBV6-5 with TRBJ1-1, with unresolved D. Germline CDR1 reads MNHEY; CDR2 reads SVGAGI. Trimming removed 6 bases at V and 4 bases at J, with 12 bases between. The length of the CDR3 is 13 residues. The CDR3 spells CASSPRRGTEAFF. The CDR3 DNA follows: TGTGCCAGCAGCCCGAGGCGTGGCACTGAAGCTTTCTTT.

The gene calls are TRBV30 and TRBJ2-7, with D possibly TRBD1 on 5 matching bases. This CDR3 spans 13 amino acids. V dropped 0 bases and J dropped 2 bases, with 8 bases sitting between them. Germline loops: CDR1 GTSNPN, CDR2 SVGIG (reference sequence). The DNA of the CDR3 is TGTGCCTGGAGTGTAAGACAGACCTACGAGCAGTACTTC. Encoded protein: CAWSVRQTYEQYF.

This chain connects TRBV5-1 to TRBJ1-1; D gene uncertain. CDR3 length equals 13 residues. The V end lost 2 bases, the J end lost 4 bases, and 9 bases lay between the germline ends. The germline gives CDR1 SGHRS, CDR2 YFSETQ. The CDR3 spells CASSFARVTEAFF. The CDR3 DNA follows: TGCGCCAGCAGCTTCGCGCGGGTCACTGAAGCTTTCTTT. Combining the CDR3 with reference TRBV5-1 and TRBJ1-1 gives the whole variable domain KAGVTQTPRYLIKTRGQQVTLSCSPISGHRSVSWYQQTPGQGLQFLFEYFSETQRNKGNFPGRFSGRQFSNSRSEMNVSTLELGDSALYLCASSFARVTEAFFGQGTRLTVV.

A few counts support this clone. The chain links TRBV2 to TRBJ2-7; 11 bases line up with TRBD1. The length of the CDR3 is 14 residues. V lost 7 bases and J lost 4; bases outside the gene matches: 6. Germline CDR1 and CDR2: SNHLY and FYNNEI. In DNA, the CDR3 is TGTGCCAGCACCTTGGGACAGGGGGGATACGAGCAGTACTTC. Protein: CASTLGQGGYEQYF.

The chain carries TRBV5-5 and TRBJ1-6; D unresolved. Trimming cost V 0 bases and J 9 bases, with 16 bases left between them. The germline V gene has CDR1 SGHKS and CDR2 YYEKEE (reference sequence). CDR3 length equals 16 residues. The CDR3 region has the DNA TGTGCCAGCAGCTTGGCCGTTACAGACCTACGTTCACCCCTCCACTTT. Encoded protein: CASSLAVTDLRSPLHF.

A few counts support this clone. The chain uses TRBV18 and TRBJ1-5; possibly TRBD1 for D (6 bases). This CDR3 region has 15 residues. V lost 2 bases to trimming and J lost 2 bases, with 10 bases between them. The germline gives CDR1 KGHSH, CDR2 LQKENI. The DNA for the CDR3 is TGTGCCAGCTCACCAACCGGGACACGCAATCAGCCCCAGCATTTT. Encoded protein: CASSPTGTRNQPQHF.

A single count supports this clone. This rearrangement joins TRBV5-1 to TRBJ2-7; D perhaps matches TRBD1 (6 bases). The CDR3 extends over 13 amino acids. The germline CDR1 and CDR2 sequences are SGHRS and YFSETQ. The germline V and J ends were trimmed by 5 bases and 4 bases, with 13 bases remaining between them. CDR3 region: CASRRDTTYEQYF. In DNA, the CDR3 is TGCGCCAGCAGGAGGGACACCACTTACGAGCAGTACTTC.

The genes are TRBV24-1 and TRBJ2-3; the match to TRBD1 covers 7 bases. The CDR3 length is 15 residues. V lost 3 bases and J lost 5; bases outside the gene matches: 7. Per the germline V gene, CDR1 is KGHDR and CDR2 is SFDVKD. CDR3 in DNA: TGTGCCACCAGTGATACTTACAGGGGTGGAGATACGCAGTATTTT. Its translation is CATSDTYRGGDTQYF.

The CDR3 sequence: CASSRGQVGNTEAFF. The CDR3 bases are TGTGCCAGCTCTAGGGGGCAGGTCGGGAACACTGAAGCTTTCTTT. The chain combines TRBV18 with TRBJ1-1; 7 positions agree with TRBD1. The CDR3 extends over 15 amino acids. Germline CDR1 is KGHSH and CDR2 is LQKENI. The ends lost 6 bases at V and 1 base at J; junction bases unmatched: 8.

The CDR3 here is CASSPEGEGEKLFF. In DNA, the CDR3 is TGTGCCAGCAGCCCGGAGGGGGAGGGGGAAAAACTGTTTTTT. This chain links TRBV27 with TRBJ1-4, with a possible D match to TRBD1 (6 bases). From germline, CDR1 is MNHEY and CDR2 SMNVEV (reference sequence). The CDR3 has 14 residues. V lost 6 bases to trimming and J lost 8 bases, with 16 bases between them.